The clone carrying this T cell receptor (beta chain) has a count of ten or more. The sample's time point: newly diagnosed GD, antithyroid drugs for less than 3 months. TCR sequences were obtained from RNA taken from PBMCs. This record comes from a study of regulatory T cells in long-lasting Graves disease. CDR1 is SGHTA, CDR2 FQGNSA, per germline. The CDR3 runs to 15 residues. J lost 6 bases, V lost 1 base, and 6 bases had no gene match. TCR beta libraries were built with iRepertoire HTBI primers and Arm-PCR of CDR3 regions. One entry per CDR3 protein results from TCRdb running MiXCR on the multiplex PCR reads. The sample lists some 500,000 distinct CDR3 sequences, roughly 14% seen once, with roughly a tenth in the top ten. This same sample was also part of a study on T cells in Graves' hyperthyroidism and ophthalmopathy.

The chain links TRBV7-2 to TRBJ1-1; 9 positions match TRBD1. This receptor was obtained from a man younger than 45 with Graves disease. The sample here was peripheral blood mononuclear cells (PBMCs), taken at new diagnosis, from a patient treated with antithyroid drugs. As DNA, the CDR3 is TGTGCCAGCAGCTTAGTGGGACAGGGAAGGGCTGAAGCTTTCTTT. Protein sequence: CASSLVGQGRAEAFF.